This T cell receptor beta chain stems from a study of blood T cell repertoires in COVID-19. Study-wide context: Samples taken during acute and convalescent COVID-19 were collected in the United States, Italy and Spain. T cells, B-cell-depleted T cells, or PBMCs supplied cDNA or gDNA.

The repertoire was sequenced with immunoSEQ multiplex PCR; TCRdb's copy has only in-frame clones and lacks some. The data show 300,000 or so clones, roughly 88% seen once. Germline CDR1 and CDR2: LNHDA and SQIVND (reference sequence). V was shortened by 3 bases and J by 2 bases, with 25 bases between the two germline ends. This CDR3 contains 19 residues. This chain uses TRBV19 with TRBJ1-1; possibly TRBD1 for D (6 bases). The receptor's source is a woman between 25 and 40 years old who had recovered from COVID-19. Sequences were obtained from peripheral blood. This CDR3 reads CASSIGLMTGRGLNTEAFF. CDR3 bases: TGTGCCAGTAGTATCGGCCTCATGACAGGTAGGGGTTTAAACACTGAAGCTTTCTTT. Full variable domain (remainder filled in from reference TRBV19 and TRBJ1-1): DGGITQSPKYLFRKEGQNVTLSCEQNLNHDAMYWYRQDPGQGLRLIYYSQIVNDFQKGDIAEGYSVSREKKESFPLTVTSAQKNPTAFYLCASSIGLMTGRGLNTEAFFGQGTRLTVV.